A single T cell receptor beta chain is shown here with its context. The sample belongs to a study of tumor-infiltrating lymphocytes in localized non-small cell lung cancer. The CDR3 totals 16 residues. J lost 5 bases, V lost 2 bases, and 9 bases had no gene match. Germline lookup yields CDR1 SGHAT and CDR2 FQNNGV. Only in-frame clones appear in the TCRdb table, and some are missing; sequencing was by immunoSEQ multiplex PCR. In the table there are 11,000 or so clones, 76% of which are singletons. The sequencing sample was made of uninvolved lung tissue not adjacent to the tumor. The sequence was collected from a human donor with non-small cell lung cancer. V is TRBV11-2 and J is TRBJ2-4; 7 bases fit TRBD2. The CDR3 nucleotides read TGTGCCAGCAGCTTATTTCCCGGTGGGGGGGAAAACATTCAGTACTTC. Its protein is CASSLFPGGGENIQYF.